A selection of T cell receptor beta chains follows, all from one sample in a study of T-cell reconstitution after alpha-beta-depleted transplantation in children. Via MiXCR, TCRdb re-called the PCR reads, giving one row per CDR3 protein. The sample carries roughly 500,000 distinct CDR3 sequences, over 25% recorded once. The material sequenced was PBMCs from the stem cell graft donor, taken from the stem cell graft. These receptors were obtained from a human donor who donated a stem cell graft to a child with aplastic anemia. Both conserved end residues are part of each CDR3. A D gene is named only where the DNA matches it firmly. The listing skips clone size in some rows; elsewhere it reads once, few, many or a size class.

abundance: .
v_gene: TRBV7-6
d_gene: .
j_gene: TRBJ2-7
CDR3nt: TGTGCCAGCAGCTTAGGGCCTAGTAACGAGCAGTACTTC
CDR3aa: CASSLGPSNEQYF

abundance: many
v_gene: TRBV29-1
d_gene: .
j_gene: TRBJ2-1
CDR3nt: TGCAGCGTTTCGGACTCTTTCGGTGAGCAGTTCTTC
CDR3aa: CSVSDSFGEQFF

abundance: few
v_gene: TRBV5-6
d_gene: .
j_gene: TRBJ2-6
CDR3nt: TGTGCCAGCAGCTTACCGGGTCCTACTGGGGCCAACGTCCTGACTTTC
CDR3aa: CASSLPGPTGANVLTF

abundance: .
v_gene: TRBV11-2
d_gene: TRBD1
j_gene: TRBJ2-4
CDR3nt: TGTGCCAGCAGCCCACGGCAGGGGGCGACCAAAAACATTCAGTACTTC
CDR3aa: CASSPRQGATKNIQYF

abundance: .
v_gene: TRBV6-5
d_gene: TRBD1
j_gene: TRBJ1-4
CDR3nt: TGTGCCAGCAGTTACCGGGACAGGACTGAAAAACTGTTTTTT
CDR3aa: CASSYRDRTEKLFF

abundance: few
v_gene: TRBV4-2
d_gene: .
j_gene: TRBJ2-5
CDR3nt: TGTGCCAGCAGCCAAGAATCGGACAGCCAAGAGACCCAGTACTTC
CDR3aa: CASSQESDSQETQYF

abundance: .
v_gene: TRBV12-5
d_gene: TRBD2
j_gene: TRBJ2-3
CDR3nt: TGTGCTAGTGGGCCCGGACTAGCGGGCCGTGCTAGCACAGATACGCAGTATTTT
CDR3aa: CASGPGLAGRASTDTQYF

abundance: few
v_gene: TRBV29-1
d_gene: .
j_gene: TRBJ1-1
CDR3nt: TGCAGCGTGATGGGCTCATACACTGAAGCTTTCTTT
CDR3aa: CSVMGSYTEAFF

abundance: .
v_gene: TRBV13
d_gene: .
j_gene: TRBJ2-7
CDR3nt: TGTGCCAGCAGCCCATCGGAGGGGGATTCAAGGGGGCAGTACTTC
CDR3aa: CASSPSEGDSRGQYF

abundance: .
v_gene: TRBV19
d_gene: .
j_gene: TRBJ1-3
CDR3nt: TGTGCCAGTAGTATGGGGGGTAAGGCTGGAAACACCATATATTTT
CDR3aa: CASSMGGKAGNTIYF

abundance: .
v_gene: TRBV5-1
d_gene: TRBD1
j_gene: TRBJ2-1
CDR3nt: TGCGCCAGCACCGCGACAGGGTTCAATGAGCAGTTCTTC
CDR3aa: CASTATGFNEQFF

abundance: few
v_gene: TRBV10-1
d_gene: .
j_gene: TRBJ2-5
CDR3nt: TGCGCCAGCAGTGAGTCGGTCACTCAAGAGACCCAGTACTTC
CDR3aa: CASSESVTQETQYF

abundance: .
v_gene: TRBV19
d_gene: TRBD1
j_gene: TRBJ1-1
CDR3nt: TGTGCCAGTAGTATAGCAGCACAGGGGCACACTGAAGCTTTCTTT
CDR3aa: CASSIAAQGHTEAFF

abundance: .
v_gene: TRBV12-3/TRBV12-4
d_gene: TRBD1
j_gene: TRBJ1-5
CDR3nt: TGTGCCAGCAGTTTCCGACAGGGCCACCAGCCCCAGCATTTT
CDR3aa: CASSFRQGHQPQHF

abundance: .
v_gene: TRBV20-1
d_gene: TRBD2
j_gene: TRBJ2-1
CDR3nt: TGCAGTGCTAGAGATATGTCTAGACTAGCGGGACAAAACAATGAGCAGTTCTTC
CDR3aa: CSARDMSRLAGQNNEQFF

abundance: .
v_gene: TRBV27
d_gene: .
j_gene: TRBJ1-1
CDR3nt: TGTGCCAGTTTACAGAGATCGAACACTGAAGCTTTCTTT
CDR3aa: CASLQRSNTEAFF

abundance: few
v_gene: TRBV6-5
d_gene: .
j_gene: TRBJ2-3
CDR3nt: TGTGCCAGCAGTTATTTCCCGCCGGGAGTCTCAGATACGCAGTATTTT
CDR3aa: CASSYFPPGVSDTQYF

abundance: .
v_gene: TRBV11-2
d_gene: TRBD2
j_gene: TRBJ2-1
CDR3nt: TGTGCCAGCAGCATACTAGCGGGAGGAGGCAATGAGCAGTTCTTC
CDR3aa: CASSILAGGGNEQFF

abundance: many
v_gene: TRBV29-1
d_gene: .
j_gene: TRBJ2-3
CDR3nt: TGCAGCGTTGAAGGGGGCAGCACAGATACGCAGTATTTT
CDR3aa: CSVEGGSTDTQYF

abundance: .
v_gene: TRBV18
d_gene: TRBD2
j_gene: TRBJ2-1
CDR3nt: TGTGCCAGCTCACCCATAGCGGGCTACAATGAGCAGTTCTTC
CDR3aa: CASSPIAGYNEQFF

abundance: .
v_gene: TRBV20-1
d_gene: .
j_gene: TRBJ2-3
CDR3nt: TGCAGTGCCGGTCCCCGAAAAATCACAGATACGCAGTATTTT
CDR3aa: CSAGPRKITDTQYF

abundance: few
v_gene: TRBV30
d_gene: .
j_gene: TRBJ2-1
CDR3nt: TGTGCCTGGAGAACGGGAGTGTACAATGAGCAGTTCTTC
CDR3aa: CAWRTGVYNEQFF

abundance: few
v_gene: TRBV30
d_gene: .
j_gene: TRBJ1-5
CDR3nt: TGTGCCTGGCAGACAGGTAATCAGCCCCAGCATTTT
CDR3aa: CAWQTGNQPQHF

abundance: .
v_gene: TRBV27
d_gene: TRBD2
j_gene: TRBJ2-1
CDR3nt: TGTGCCAGCAGGAGAAAGCGGGAGGGTTACAATGAGCAGTTCTTC
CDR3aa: CASRRKREGYNEQFF

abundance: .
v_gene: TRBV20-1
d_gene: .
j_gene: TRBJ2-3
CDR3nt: TGCAGGGTCGAGACAGACACCACAGATACGCAGTATTTT
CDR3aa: CRVETDTTDTQYF

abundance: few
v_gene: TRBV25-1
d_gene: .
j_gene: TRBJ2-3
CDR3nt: TGTGCCAGCAGTGAGGCCACGACAGATACGCAGTATTTT
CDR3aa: CASSEATTDTQYF

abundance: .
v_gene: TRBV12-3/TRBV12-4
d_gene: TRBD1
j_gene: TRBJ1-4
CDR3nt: TGTGCCAGCAGTTATGGGACAGGGTCTGAAAAACTGTTTTTT
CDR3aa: CASSYGTGSEKLFF

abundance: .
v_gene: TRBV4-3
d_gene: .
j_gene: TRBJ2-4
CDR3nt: TGCGCCAGCAGCCAAGATCCCAGCAAGGTCAAAAACATTCAGTACTTC
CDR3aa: CASSQDPSKVKNIQYF

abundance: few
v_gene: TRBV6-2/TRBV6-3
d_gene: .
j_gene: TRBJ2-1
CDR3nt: TGTGCCAGCAGTTACTCGAGAGGCGGTGGTGAGCAGTTCTTC
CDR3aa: CASSYSRGGGEQFF

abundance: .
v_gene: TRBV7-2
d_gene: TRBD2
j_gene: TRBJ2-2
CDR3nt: TGTGCCAGCAGCTCATTGGGACTAGCGGGAGGGGCCGGGGAGCTGTTTTTT
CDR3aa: CASSSLGLAGGAGELFF

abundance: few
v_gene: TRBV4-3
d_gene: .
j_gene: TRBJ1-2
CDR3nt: TGCGCCAGCAGCCCCCAGGACGGCTATGGCTACACCTTC
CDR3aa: CASSPQDGYGYTF

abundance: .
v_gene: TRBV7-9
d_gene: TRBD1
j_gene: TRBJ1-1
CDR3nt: TGTGCCAGCATGGGACAGGGGAACACTGAAGCTTTCTTT
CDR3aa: CASMGQGNTEAFF

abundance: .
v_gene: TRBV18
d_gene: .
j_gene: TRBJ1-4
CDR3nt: TGTGCCAGCTCACCACGGCTATCCAATGGACAGACAACTAATGAAAAACTGTTTTTT
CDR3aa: CASSPRLSNGQTTNEKLFF

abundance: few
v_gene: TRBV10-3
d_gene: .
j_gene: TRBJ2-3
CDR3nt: TGTGCCATCAGTGAGGCAGTTCTCTCGGATACGCAGTATTTT
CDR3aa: CAISEAVLSDTQYF

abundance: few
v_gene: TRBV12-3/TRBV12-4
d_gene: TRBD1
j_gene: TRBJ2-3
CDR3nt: TGTGCCAGCAGTTCTACAGGGGGCAGCACAGATACGCAGTATTTT
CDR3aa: CASSSTGGSTDTQYF

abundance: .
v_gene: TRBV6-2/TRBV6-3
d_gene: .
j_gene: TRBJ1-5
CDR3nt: TGTGCCAGCACCGAATCGCCTGTCTTCAATCAGCCCCAGCATTTT
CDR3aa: CASTESPVFNQPQHF

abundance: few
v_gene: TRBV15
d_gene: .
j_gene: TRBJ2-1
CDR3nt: TGTGCCACCAGCAGTGAAGGAGGGTACTACAATGAGCAGTTCTTC
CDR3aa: CATSSEGGYYNEQFF

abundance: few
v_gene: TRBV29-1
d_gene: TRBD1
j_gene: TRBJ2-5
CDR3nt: TGCAGCGTCAAGACAGGGGGACAGGAGACCCAGTACTTC
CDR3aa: CSVKTGGQETQYF

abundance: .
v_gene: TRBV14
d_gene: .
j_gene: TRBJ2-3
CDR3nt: TGTGCCAGCAGCCAACGGCGGGTTAGCACAGATACGCAGTATTTT
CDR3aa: CASSQRRVSTDTQYF

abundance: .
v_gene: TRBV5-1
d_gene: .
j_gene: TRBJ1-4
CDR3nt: TGCGCCAGCAGGCCGGGACACGGGTTCGGTGAAAAACTGTTTTTT
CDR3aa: CASRPGHGFGEKLFF

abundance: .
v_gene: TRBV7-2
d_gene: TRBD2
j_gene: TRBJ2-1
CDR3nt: TGTGCCAGCAGCGCCTCTAGCGGAGTGTACAATGAGCAGTTCTTC
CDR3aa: CASSASSGVYNEQFF

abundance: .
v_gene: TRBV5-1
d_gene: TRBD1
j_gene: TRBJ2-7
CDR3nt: TGCGCCAGCAGCCCGACGACAGGGACCTCCTACGAGCAGTACTTC
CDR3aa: CASSPTTGTSYEQYF

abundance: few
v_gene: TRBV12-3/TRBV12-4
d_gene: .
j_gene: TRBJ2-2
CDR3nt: TGTGCCAGCAGTTTGCGACGGAACACCGGGGAGCTGTTTTTT
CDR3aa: CASSLRRNTGELFF

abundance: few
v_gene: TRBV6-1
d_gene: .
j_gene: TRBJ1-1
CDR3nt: TGTGCCAGCAGTGAACCAGGAAGAAACACTGAAGCTTTCTTT
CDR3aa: CASSEPGRNTEAFF

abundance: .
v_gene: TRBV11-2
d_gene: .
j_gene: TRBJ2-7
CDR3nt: TGTGCCAGCAGCTATGTTTTTCCCCCCGAGCAGTACTTC
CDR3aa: CASSYVFPPEQYF

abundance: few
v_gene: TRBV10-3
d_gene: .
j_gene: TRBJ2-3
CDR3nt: TGTGCCATCAGAGAGGGACGGTGGGGCGGCACAGATACGCAGTATTTT
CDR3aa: CAIREGRWGGTDTQYF

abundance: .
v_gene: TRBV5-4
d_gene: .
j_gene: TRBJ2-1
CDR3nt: TGTGCCAGCAGCCCGCCTAAGGGGAATGAGCAGTTCTTC
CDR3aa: CASSPPKGNEQFF

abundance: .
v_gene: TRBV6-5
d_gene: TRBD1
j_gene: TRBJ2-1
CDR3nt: TGTGCCAGCAGTTACTCGTCCCGGGACAGTTACAATGAGCAGTTCTTC
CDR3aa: CASSYSSRDSYNEQFF

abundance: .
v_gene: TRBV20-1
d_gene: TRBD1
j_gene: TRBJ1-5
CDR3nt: TGCAGTGCGGATAGTTGGACAGGGATGAATCAGCCCCAGCATTTT
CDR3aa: CSADSWTGMNQPQHF

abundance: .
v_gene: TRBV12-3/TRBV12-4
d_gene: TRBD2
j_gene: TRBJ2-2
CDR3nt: TGTGCCAGCAGCCGGGGACTAGCGGGAGGGCCAAACACCGGGGAGCTGTTTTTT
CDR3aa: CASSRGLAGGPNTGELFF

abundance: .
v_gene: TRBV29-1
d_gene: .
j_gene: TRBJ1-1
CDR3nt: TGCAGCGCTTGGACAACCTCGAACACTGAAGCTTTCTTT
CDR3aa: CSAWTTSNTEAFF

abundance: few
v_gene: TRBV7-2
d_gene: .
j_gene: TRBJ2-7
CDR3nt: TGTGCCAGCAGCCAAGCGGGACACAGCTCCTACGAGCAGTACTTC
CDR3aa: CASSQAGHSSYEQYF

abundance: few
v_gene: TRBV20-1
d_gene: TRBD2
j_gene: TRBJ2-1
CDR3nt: TGCAGTGCTGGCAGCGGGAGGGCCCTCAATGAGCAGTTCTTC
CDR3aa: CSAGSGRALNEQFF

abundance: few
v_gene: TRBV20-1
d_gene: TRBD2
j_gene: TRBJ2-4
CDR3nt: TGCAGCGCCCTCGGGAGGAGGGACAAAAACATTCAGTACTTC
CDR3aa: CSALGRRDKNIQYF